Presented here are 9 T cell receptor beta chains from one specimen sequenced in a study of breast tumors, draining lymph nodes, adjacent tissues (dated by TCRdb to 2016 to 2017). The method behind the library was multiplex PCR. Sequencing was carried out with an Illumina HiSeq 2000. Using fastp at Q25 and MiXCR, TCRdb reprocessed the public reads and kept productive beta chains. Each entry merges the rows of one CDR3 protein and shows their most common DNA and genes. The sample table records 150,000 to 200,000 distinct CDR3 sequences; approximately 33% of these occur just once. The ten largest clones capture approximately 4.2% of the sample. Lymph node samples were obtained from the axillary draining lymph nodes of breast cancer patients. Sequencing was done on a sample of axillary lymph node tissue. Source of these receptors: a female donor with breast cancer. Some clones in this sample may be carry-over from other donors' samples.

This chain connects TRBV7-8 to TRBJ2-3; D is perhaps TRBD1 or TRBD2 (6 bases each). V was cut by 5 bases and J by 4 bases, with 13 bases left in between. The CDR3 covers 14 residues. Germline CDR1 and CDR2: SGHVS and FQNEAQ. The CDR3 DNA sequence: TGTGCCAGCAGCCCGGAGGAGGGGGCAGATACGCAGTATTTT. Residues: CASSPEEGADTQYF.

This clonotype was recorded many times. This CDR3 is CASSLRRGGFNSPLHF. CDR3 in DNA: TGTGCCAGCAGTTTACGGCGAGGGGGCTTTAATTCACCCCTCCACTTT. The chain combines TRBV27 with TRBJ1-6, with 7 bases identical to TRBD1. Germline V gene lookup returns CDR1 MNHEY and CDR2 SMNVEV (reference sequence). The CDR3 sequence is 16 residues long. With 2 bases clipped from V and 6 bases from J, the junction kept 7 bases outside the gene matches.

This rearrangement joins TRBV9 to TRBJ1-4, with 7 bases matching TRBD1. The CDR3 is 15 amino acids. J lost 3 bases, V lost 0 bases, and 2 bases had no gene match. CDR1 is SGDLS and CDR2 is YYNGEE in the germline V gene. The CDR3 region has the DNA TGTGCCAGCAGCGTAGCGGGGACAGCTAATGAAAAACTGTTTTTT. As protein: CASSVAGTANEKLFF. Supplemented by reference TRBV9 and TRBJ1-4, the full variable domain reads DSGVTQTPKHLITATGQRVTLRCSPRSGDLSVYWYQQSLDQGLQFLIQYYNGEERAKGNILERFSAQQFPDLHSELNLSSLELGDSALYFCASSVAGTANEKLFFGSGTQLSVL.

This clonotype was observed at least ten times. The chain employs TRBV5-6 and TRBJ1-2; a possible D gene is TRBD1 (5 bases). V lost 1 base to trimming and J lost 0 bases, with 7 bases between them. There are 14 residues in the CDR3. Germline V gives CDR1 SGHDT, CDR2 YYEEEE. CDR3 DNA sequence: TGTGCCAGCAGCTTGCCGGGGGCTAACTATGGCTACACCTTC. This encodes CASSLPGANYGYTF.

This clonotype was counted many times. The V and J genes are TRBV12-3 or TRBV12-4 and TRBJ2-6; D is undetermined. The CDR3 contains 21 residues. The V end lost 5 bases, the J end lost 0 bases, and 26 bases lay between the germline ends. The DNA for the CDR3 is TGTGCCAGCAGTGGCGACCTAAACAGTGCAACCTCCCTCTCTGGGGCCAACGTCCTGACTTTC. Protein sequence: CASSGDLNSATSLSGANVLTF.

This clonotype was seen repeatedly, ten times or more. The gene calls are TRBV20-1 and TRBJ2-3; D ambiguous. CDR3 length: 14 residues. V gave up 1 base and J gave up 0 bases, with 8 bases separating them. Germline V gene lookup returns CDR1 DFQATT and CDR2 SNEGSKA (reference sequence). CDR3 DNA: TGCAGTGCTAGAGTTGCAACTAGCACAGATACGCAGTATTTT. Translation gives CSARVATSTDTQYF.

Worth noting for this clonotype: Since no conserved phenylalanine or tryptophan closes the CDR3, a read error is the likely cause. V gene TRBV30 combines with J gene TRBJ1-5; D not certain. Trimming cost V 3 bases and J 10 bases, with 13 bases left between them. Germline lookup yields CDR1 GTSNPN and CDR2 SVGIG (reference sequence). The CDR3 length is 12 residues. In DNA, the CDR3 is TGTGCCTGGAGAGCGGCCGGCGGACCCCAGCATCTT. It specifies CAWRAAGGPQHL.

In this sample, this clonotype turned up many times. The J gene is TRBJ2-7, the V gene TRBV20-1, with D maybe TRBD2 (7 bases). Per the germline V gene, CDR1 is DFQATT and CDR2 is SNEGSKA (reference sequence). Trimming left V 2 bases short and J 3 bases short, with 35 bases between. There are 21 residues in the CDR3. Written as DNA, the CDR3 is TGCAGTGCTAGAAGCTATATTGGGGGGGGCGAAGAAAGGCGTGACTTCTACGAGCAGTACTTC. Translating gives CSARSYIGGGEERRDFYEQYF.

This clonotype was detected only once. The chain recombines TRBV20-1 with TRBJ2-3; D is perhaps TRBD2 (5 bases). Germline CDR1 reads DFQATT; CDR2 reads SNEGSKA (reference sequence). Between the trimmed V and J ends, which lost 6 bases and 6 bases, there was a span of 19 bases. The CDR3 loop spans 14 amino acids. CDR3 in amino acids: CSARLNEQFDTQYF. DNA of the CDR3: TGCAGTGCCAGACTAAATGAGCAGTTCGATACGCAGTATTTT.